Below, one TCR beta chain is given with its context. Its cognate antigen has yet to be identified. No qualities accompany the bases; no much larger clone lies one base away. CDR1 and CDR2 (KGHSH, LQKENI) derive from the germline V gene. The CDR3 runs 14 amino acids, cysteine and phenylalanine included. Just the 42-base CDR3 DNA is kept, in frame starting at base 1. The V end loses 1 base and the J end loses 7 bases, and a stretch of 12 bases separates them. Participants in the prospective study were aged roughly 18 to 100 years, lived in under 30 United States geographic areas, and enrolled through a virtual design. To assign participants to cohorts, the prospective study relied on clinical history that participants themselves reported in a screening survey and a study questionnaire. In the prospective study, whole blood, serum and a nasopharyngeal or oropharyngeal swab were collected from each participant by mobile phlebotomists. Participants in the prospective study had the option to provide additional blood draws and questionnaires over a roughly 2-month period. Blood samples from the prospective study were shipped frozen or at room temperature prior to DNA extraction.

This specimen belongs to a study of blood T cell repertoires in COVID-19 (dated by TCRdb to between 2020 and 2021). With regard to the full study: The collaborator samples originated in the United States, Italy and Spain and spanned the acute and convalescent phases of COVID-19. The material from the prospective study consisted of cDNA or gDNA derived from T cells, B-cell-depleted T cells, or PBMCs. Deeply sampled blood TCRbeta repertoires from subjects exposed to, actively infected with, or recovered from COVID-19 were included in the dataset. Nearly every sample came with metadata listing a de-identified subject ID, COVID-19 status, age in years and sex. The repertoires were released in a freely available public database meant as a resource for research on the immune response to SARS-CoV-2. Samples came from the ongoing ImmuneRACE study (first 160 participants) plus 1,254 subjects from 6 global collaborators. HLA class I and class II types, where available, came from metadata supplied by the sample provider rather than from assay-based typing. The full study reports these points: How much clinical and demographic metadata was included differed by source and by participant, and the metadata was provided uncurated.

The immunoSEQ Assay, a bias-controlled multiplex PCR, was used to amplify TCRbeta CDR3 regions from genomic DNA. In the authors' own workflow: Nucleated cell counts per sample were estimated from amplification of reference gene primers within the assay. Sequence reads were collapsed and filtered to measure the absolute abundance of every unique TCRbeta CDR3 rearrangement. For each sample, productive Simpson clonality was calculated by taking the square root of Simpson's diversity index across productive rearrangements. TCRdb took over this immuneACCESS table, retaining in-frame rearrangements with V and J assigned. Such tables are incomplete; in checked studies, under half of the missing clones stem from an unresolved V gene, and the remainder is unexplained. V and J calls and clone size come straight from that table; D and trimming were deduced from the DNA. The sample records about 180,000 clones, more than 85% of which are singletons. The top ten hold less than 1.5% of the sample.

The sequence was obtained from a human donor with acute COVID-19. The donor label of this sample is uncertain. Material for sequencing was PBMCs or T cells enriched from blood (not recorded which). Recombination joined TRBV18 with TRBJ2-3; TRBD1 might be the D gene, on 6 matching bases. The DNA sequence is TGTGCCAGCTCACCACGTGGCGACAGGCATACGCAGTATTTT. Translated, it gives CASSPRGDRHTQYF. The full variable domain, completed from the reference TRBV18 and TRBJ2-3 proteins outside the CDR3, reads NAGVMQNPRHLVRRRGQEARLRCSPMKGHSHVYWYRQLPEEGLKFMVYLQKENIIDESGMPKERFSAEFPKEGPSILRIQQVVRGDSAAYFCASSPRGDRHTQYFGPGTRLTVL.